This T cell receptor beta chain stems from a study of OX40 agonist ivuxolimab in advanced cancers. The ends were cut back, 3 bases at V and 8 bases at J, with 16 bases in the middle. This CDR3 has 15 residues. CDR1 and CDR2 from the germline V gene are LNHDA and SQIVND (reference sequence). Clones were read by immunoSEQ multiplex PCR, and TCRdb kept only the in-frame ones, dropping some. The sample yields about 66,000 clones, approximately 90% seen once. Specimen: CD4+ or CD8+ T cells sorted from blood, collected in a trial of the OX40 agonist ivuxolimab. The V call is TRBV19, the J call TRBJ1-4; the D gene is possibly TRBD1 (5 bases). This clonotype was sampled from an adult with an advanced solid tumor such as melanoma, head and neck, liver or kidney cancer. CDR3 protein: CASSILGGGDEKLFF. The CDR3, as DNA: TGTGCCAGTAGTATCCTCGGGGGAGGTGACGAAAAACTGTTTTTT.